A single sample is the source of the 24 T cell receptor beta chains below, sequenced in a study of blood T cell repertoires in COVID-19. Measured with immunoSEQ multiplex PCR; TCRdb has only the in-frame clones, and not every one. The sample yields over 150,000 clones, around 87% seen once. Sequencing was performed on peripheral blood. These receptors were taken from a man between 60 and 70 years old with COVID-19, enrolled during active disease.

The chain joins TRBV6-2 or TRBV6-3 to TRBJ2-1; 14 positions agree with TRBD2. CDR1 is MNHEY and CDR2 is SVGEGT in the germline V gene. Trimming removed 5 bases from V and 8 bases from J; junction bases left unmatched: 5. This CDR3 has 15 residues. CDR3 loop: CASSTGTSGSYEQFF. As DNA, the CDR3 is TGTGCCAGCAGTACCGGGACTAGCGGGAGTTATGAGCAGTTCTTC.

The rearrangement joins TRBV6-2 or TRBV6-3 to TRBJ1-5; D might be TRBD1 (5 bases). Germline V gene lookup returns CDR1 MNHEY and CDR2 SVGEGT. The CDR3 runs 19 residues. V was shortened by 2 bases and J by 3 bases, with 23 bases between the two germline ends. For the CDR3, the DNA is TGTGCCAGCAGTTACAAGGGGACGGGGCTAGCGGATAACAATCAGCCCCAGCATTTT. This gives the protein CASSYKGTGLADNNQPQHF.

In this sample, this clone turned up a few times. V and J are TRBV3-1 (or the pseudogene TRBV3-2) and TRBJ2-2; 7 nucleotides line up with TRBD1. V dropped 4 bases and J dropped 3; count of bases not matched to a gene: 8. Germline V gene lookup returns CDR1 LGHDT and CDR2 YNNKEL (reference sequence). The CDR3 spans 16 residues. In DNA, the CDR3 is TGTGCCAGCAGCCCACAAGGGGGCGTTTACACCGGGGAGCTGTTTTTT. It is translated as CASSPQGGVYTGELFF.

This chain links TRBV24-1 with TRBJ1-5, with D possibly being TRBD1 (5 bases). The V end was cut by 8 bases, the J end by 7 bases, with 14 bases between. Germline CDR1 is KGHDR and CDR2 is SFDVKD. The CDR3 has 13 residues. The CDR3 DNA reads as TGTGCCACCAATGGGGGGGTCGGACAGCCCCAGCATTTT. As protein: CATNGGVGQPQHF.

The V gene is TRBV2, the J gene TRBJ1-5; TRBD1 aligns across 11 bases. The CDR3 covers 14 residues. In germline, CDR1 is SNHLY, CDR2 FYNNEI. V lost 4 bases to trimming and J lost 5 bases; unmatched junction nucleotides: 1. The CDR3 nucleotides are TGTGCCAGCAGTGGGACAGGGGGCCATCAGCCCCAGCATTTT. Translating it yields CASSGTGGHQPQHF.

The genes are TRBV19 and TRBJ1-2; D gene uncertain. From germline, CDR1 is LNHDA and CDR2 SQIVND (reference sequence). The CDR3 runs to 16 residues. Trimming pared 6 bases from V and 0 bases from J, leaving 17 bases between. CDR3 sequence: CASRLQTVGSNYGYTF. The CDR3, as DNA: TGTGCCAGTAGGCTACAGACCGTGGGTTCTAACTATGGCTACACCTTC.

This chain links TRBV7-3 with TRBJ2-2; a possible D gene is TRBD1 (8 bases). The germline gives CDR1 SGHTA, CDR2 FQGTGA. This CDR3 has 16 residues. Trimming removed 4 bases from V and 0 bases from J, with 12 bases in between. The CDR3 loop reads CASSYRGGPNTGELFF. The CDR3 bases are TGTGCCAGCAGCTACAGGGGGGGCCCGAACACCGGGGAGCTGTTTTTT.

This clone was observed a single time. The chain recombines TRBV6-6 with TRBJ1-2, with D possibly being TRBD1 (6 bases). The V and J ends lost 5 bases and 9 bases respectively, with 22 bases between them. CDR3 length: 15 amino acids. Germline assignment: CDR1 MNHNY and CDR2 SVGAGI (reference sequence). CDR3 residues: CASSIGVGGLVSYTF. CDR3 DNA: TGTGCCAGCAGTATAGGTGTGGGGGGGCTGGTTAGCTACACCTTC.

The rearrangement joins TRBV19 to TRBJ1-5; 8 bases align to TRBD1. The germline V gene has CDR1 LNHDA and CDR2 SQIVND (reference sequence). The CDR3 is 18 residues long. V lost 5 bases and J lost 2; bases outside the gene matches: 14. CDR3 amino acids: CASSGPMDRDLGNQPQHF. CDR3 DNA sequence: TGTGCCAGTAGTGGTCCTATGGACAGGGATTTAGGCAATCAGCCCCAGCATTTT. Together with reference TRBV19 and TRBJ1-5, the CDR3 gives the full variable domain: DGGITQSPKYLFRKEGQNVTLSCEQNLNHDAMYWYRQDPGQGLRLIYYSQIVNDFQKGDIAEGYSVSREKKESFPLTVTSAQKNPTAFYLCASSGPMDRDLGNQPQHFGDGTRLSIL.

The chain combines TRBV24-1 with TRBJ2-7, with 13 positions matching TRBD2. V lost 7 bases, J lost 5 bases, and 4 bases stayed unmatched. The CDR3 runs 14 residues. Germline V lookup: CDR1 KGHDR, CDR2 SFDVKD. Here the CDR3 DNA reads TGTGCCACCAGATCCGGACTAGCGGGAGACGAGCAGTACTTC. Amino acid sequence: CATRSGLAGDEQYF.

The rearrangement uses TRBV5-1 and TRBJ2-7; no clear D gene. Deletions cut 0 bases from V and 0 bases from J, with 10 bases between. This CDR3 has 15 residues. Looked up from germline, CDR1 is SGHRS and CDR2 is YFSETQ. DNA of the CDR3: TGCGCCAGCAGCTTGGGGCACATATACTCCTACGAGCAGTACTTC. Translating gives CASSLGHIYSYEQYF.

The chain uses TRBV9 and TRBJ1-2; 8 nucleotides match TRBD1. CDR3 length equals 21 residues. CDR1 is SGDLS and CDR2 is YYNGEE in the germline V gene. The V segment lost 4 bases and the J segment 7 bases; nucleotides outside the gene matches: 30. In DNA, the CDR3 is TGTGCCAGCAGCCGTAACTTTGAATTGAGATACGACGGGGACAGGAGCGGTGGCTACACCTTC. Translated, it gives CASSRNFELRYDGDRSGGYTF.

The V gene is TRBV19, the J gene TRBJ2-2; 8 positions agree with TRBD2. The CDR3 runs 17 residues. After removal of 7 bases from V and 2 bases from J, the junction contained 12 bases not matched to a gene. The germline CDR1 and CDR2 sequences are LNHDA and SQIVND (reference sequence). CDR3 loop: CASTVFSGGVNTGELFF. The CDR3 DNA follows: TGTGCCAGTACGGTTTTTTCGGGGGGGGTCAACACCGGGGAGCTGTTTTTT.

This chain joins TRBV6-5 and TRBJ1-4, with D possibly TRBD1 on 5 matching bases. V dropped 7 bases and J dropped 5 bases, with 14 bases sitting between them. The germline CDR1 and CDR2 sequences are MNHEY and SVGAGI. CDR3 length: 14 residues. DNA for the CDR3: TGTGCCAGCACCTACGCAGGGTTCAATGAAAAACTGTTTTTT. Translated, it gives CASTYAGFNEKLFF.

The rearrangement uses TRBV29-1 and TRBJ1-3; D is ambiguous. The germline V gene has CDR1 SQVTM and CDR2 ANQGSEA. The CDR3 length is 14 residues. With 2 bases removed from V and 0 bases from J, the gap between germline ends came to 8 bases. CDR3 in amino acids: CSVERGTSGNTIYF. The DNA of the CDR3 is TGCAGCGTTGAACGCGGCACCTCTGGAAACACCATATATTTT.

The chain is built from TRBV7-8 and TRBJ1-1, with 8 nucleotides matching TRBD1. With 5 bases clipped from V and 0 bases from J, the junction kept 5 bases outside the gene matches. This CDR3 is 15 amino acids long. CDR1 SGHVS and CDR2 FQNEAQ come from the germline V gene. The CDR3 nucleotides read TGTGCCAGCAGCGCGAACAGGGGGTTGAACACTGAAGCTTTCTTT. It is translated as CASSANRGLNTEAFF. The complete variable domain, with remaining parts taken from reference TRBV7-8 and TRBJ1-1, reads GAGVSQSPRYKVAKRGQDVALRCDPISGHVSLFWYQQALGQGPEFLTYFQNEAQLDKSGLPSDRFFAERPEGSVSTLKIQRTQQEDSAVYLCASSANRGLNTEAFFGQGTRLTVV.

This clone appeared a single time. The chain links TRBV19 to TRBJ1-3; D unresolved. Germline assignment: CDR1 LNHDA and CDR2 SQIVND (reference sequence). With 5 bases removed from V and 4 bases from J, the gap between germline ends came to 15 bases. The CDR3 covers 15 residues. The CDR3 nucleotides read TGTGCCAGTAGTCAGTCTCCGGGAATAGGAAACACCATATATTTT. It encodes CASSQSPGIGNTIYF.

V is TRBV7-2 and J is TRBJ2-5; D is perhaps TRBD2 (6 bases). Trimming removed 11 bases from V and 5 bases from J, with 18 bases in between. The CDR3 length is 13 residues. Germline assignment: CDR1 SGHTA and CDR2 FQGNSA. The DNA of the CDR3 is TGTGCCGGTAGGGCGGCCGCGGGGGAGACCCAGTACTTC. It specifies CAGRAAAGETQYF. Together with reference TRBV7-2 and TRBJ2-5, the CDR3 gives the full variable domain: GAGVSQSPSNKVTEKGKDVELRCDPISGHTALYWYRQSLGQGLEFLIYFQGNSAPDKSGLPSDRFSAERTGGSVSTLTIQRTQQEDSAVYLCAGRAAAGETQYFGPGTRLLVL.

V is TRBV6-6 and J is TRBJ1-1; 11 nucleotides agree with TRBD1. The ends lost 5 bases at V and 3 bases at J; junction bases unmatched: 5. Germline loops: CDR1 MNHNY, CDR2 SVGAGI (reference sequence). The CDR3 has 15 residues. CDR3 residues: CASSLRDRGYTEAFF. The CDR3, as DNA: TGTGCCAGCAGTCTCCGGGACAGGGGGTACACTGAAGCTTTCTTT.

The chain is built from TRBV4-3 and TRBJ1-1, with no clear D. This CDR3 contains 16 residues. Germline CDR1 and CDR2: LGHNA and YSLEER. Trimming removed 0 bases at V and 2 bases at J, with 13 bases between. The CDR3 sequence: CASSQDRMRPNTEAFF. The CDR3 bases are TGCGCCAGCAGCCAAGATCGGATGAGGCCTAACACTGAAGCTTTCTTT.

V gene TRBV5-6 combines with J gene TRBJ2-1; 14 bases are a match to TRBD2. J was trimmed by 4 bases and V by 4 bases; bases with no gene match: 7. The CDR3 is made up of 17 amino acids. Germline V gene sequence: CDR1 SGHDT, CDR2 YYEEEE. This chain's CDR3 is CASSTGLAGASYNEQFF. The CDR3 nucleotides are TGTGCCAGCAGCACGGGACTAGCGGGGGCCAGTTACAATGAGCAGTTCTTC.

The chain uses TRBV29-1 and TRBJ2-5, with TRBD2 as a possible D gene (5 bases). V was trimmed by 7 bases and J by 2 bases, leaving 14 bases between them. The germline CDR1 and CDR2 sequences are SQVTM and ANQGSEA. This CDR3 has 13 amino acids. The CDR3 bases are TGCAGCGCTGGACTGGCTCGACAAGAGACCCAGTACTTC. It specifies CSAGLARQETQYF.

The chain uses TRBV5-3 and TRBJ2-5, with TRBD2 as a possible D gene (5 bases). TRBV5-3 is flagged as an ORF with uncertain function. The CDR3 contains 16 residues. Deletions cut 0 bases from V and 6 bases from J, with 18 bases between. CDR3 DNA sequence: TGTGCCAGAAGCTTGGGGCTTAGCAGGAGGAGAAAGACCCAGTACTTC. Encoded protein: CARSLGLSRRRKTQYF.

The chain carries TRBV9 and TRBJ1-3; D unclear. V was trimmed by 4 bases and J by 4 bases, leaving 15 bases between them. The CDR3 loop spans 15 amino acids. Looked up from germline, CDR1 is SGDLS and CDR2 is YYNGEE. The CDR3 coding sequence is TGTGCCAGCAGCCCGTACCGGGAGTCCGGAAACACCATATATTTT. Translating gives CASSPYRESGNTIYF.